A single sample is the source of the 5 T cell receptor beta chains below, sequenced in a study of T cells of healthy individuals. TCRdb processed the 5' RACE reads anew with MiXCR; each CDR3 protein has one entry. The sample comprises 90,000 to 100,000 distinct CDR3 sequences, around 17% of which are singletons, and about 6% rests with the top ten. These receptors all come from a human donor in good health.

This clonotype was observed many times. V is TRBV3-2 and J is TRBJ2-6; TRBD1, the table's D call, lacks a check against the DNA. TRBV3-2 is designated a pseudogene. The length of the CDR3 is 16 residues. DNA for the CDR3: TGTGCCAGCAGCCACAGGGATAGGTCTGGGGCCAACGTCCTGACTTTC. This encodes CASSHRDRSGANVLTF.

The chain is built from TRBV7-2 and TRBJ1-1; D might be TRBD1 (6 bases). Germline CDR1 SGHTA, CDR2 FQGNSA. This CDR3 comprises 17 residues. Trimming left V 1 base short and J 5 bases short, with 20 bases between. In nucleotides, the CDR3 is TGTGCCAGCAGCTTAGGGGCCCCAAATCTAGGGGGGACTGAAGCTTTCTTT. Its translation: CASSLGAPNLGGTEAFF.

A few counts support this clonotype. The chain uses TRBV28 and TRBJ1-6; D ambiguous. The CDR3 has 14 amino acids. From germline, CDR1 is MDHEN and CDR2 SYDVKM. V shed 3 bases and J shed 3 bases, with 6 bases lying between them. DNA of the CDR3: TGTGCCAGCAGTTTCGGACTCTATAATTCACCCCTCCACTTT. Translating it yields CASSFGLYNSPLHF.

This chain connects TRBV20-1 to TRBJ2-1, with 9 positions matching TRBD2. V trimming: 1 base; J trimming: 8 bases; junction bases outside the gene matches: 6. This CDR3 comprises 14 residues. The germline gives CDR1 DFQATT, CDR2 SNEGSKA (reference sequence). The CDR3 loop reads CSARGLAEIYEQFF. Here the CDR3 DNA reads TGCAGTGCTAGAGGACTAGCGGAGATCTATGAGCAGTTCTTC.

The rearrangement joins TRBV20-1 to TRBJ1-1; a weak D match, TRBD1 (6 bases). Trimming shortened V by 1 base and J by 1 base, and 10 bases separated the two germline ends. This CDR3 region has 14 residues. Germline CDR1 and CDR2: DFQATT and SNEGSKA (reference sequence). CDR3 sequence reads: CSARGTASNTEAFF. In DNA form, the CDR3 reads TGCAGTGCTAGAGGGACAGCTTCGAACACTGAAGCTTTCTTT.